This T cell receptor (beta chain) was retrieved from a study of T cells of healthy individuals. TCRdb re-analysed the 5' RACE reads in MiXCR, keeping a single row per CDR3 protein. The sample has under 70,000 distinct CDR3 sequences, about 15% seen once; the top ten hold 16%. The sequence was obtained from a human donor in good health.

The CDR3 bases are TGTGCCAGCAGGGGCGGACTAGCGGGAGCCTACGAGCAGTACTTC. This translates into CASRGGLAGAYEQYF. V usage is TRBV6-2 or TRBV6-3 and J usage is TRBJ2-7, with 13 nucleotides matching TRBD2. Germline lookup yields CDR1 MNHEY and CDR2 SVGEGT. V shed 6 bases and J 2 bases; nucleotides not matched to a gene: 4. The CDR3 has 15 amino acids.